The rows below give T cell receptor beta chains drawn from one sample of a study of CD8 T cells in ankylosing spondylitis. TCRdb reprocessed the 5' RACE reads via MiXCR and lists one record per CDR3 protein. The data hold a few hundred thousand distinct CDR3 sequences, with about 10% observed a single time. Sequenced material: blood, either unsorted or a sorted T cell fraction (not recorded which). These receptors were obtained from a male donor with ankylosing spondylitis or in good health (not recorded which). Both conserved end residues are part of each CDR3. D genes are given only for firm matches. A row's size may be missing; if present it is once, few, many or a size class.

d_call: .
clone_size: many
v_call: TRBV18
cdr3_length: 14
j_call: TRBJ2-5
cdr3_aa: CASSRTGHQETQYF
cdr3_nt: TGTGCCAGCTCACGAACGGGGCACCAAGAGACCCAGTACTTC

d_call: .
clone_size: many
v_call: TRBV3-1
cdr3_length: 13
j_call: TRBJ1-1
cdr3_aa: CASSQGWDTEAFF
cdr3_nt: TGTGCCAGCAGCCAAGGGTGGGACACTGAAGCTTTCTTT

d_call: TRBD1
clone_size: .
v_call: TRBV28
cdr3_length: 19
j_call: TRBJ2-1
cdr3_aa: CASTAHTGGTGSADNEQFF
cdr3_nt: TGTGCCAGCACCGCTCACACAGGGGGTACCGGTTCGGCTGATAATGAGCAGTTCTTC

d_call: .
clone_size: many
v_call: TRBV20-1
cdr3_length: 11
j_call: TRBJ1-1
cdr3_aa: CSAPGVTEAFF
cdr3_nt: TGCAGTGCCCCCGGCGTGACTGAAGCTTTCTTT

d_call: .
clone_size: many
v_call: TRBV7-2
cdr3_length: 13
j_call: TRBJ1-1
cdr3_aa: CASSERMNTEAFF
cdr3_nt: TGTGCCAGCAGCGAAAGGATGAACACTGAAGCTTTCTTT

d_call: .
clone_size: few
v_call: TRBV12-3/TRBV12-4
cdr3_length: 13
j_call: TRBJ1-3
cdr3_aa: CASDVHSGNTIYF
cdr3_nt: TGTGCCAGCGACGTTCACTCTGGAAACACCATATATTTT

d_call: .
clone_size: many
v_call: TRBV5-1
cdr3_length: 12
j_call: TRBJ2-2
cdr3_aa: CASCRGTGELFF
cdr3_nt: TGCGCCAGCTGCCGGGGTACCGGGGAGCTGTTTTTT

d_call: .
clone_size: .
v_call: TRBV20-1
cdr3_length: 16
j_call: TRBJ2-1
cdr3_aa: CSARGLGRVSYNEQFF
cdr3_nt: TGCAGTGCTAGAGGGTTAGGCAGGGTGTCCTACAATGAGCAGTTCTTC

d_call: .
clone_size: many
v_call: TRBV5-1
cdr3_length: 14
j_call: TRBJ1-2
cdr3_aa: CASSLALVSDGYTF
cdr3_nt: TGCGCCAGCAGCTTGGCCCTGGTTTCGGATGGCTACACCTTC

d_call: .
clone_size: few
v_call: TRBV3-1
cdr3_length: 14
j_call: TRBJ2-2
cdr3_aa: CASSAGRGTGELFF
cdr3_nt: TGTGCCAGCAGCGCGGGGCGGGGCACCGGGGAGCTGTTTTTT

d_call: .
clone_size: .
v_call: TRBV20-1
cdr3_length: 13
j_call: TRBJ2-7
cdr3_aa: CSANGQRAYEQYF
cdr3_nt: TGCAGTGCTAACGGACAGAGAGCGTACGAGCAGTACTTC

d_call: .
clone_size: many
v_call: TRBV3-1
cdr3_length: 14
j_call: TRBJ2-3
cdr3_aa: CASRSSLNTDTQYF
cdr3_nt: TGTGCCAGCAGATCGTCGCTCAACACAGATACGCAGTATTTT

d_call: .
clone_size: few
v_call: TRBV4-2
cdr3_length: 16
j_call: TRBJ1-2
cdr3_aa: CASSQESGEAGAGYTF
cdr3_nt: TGTGCCAGCAGCCAAGAAAGCGGTGAGGCGGGCGCGGGCTACACCTTC

d_call: .
clone_size: many
v_call: TRBV5-1
cdr3_length: 14
j_call: TRBJ2-1
cdr3_aa: CASRESGQYNEQFF
cdr3_nt: TGCGCCAGCAGGGAGAGCGGTCAGTACAATGAGCAGTTCTTC

d_call: .
clone_size: many
v_call: TRBV5-1
cdr3_length: 13
j_call: TRBJ2-7
cdr3_aa: CASSLDFVGEQYF
cdr3_nt: TGCGCCAGCAGCTTGGACTTCGTGGGCGAGCAGTACTTC

d_call: .
clone_size: many
v_call: TRBV7-2
cdr3_length: 16
j_call: TRBJ1-2
cdr3_aa: CASLGQVAEANYGYTF
cdr3_nt: TGTGCCAGCTTGGGGCAGGTCGCGGAAGCTAACTATGGCTACACCTTC

d_call: .
clone_size: many
v_call: TRBV7-7
cdr3_length: 17
j_call: TRBJ2-2
cdr3_aa: CASSFSFGGGNTGELFF
cdr3_nt: TGTGCTAGCAGCTTTTCCTTTGGCGGGGGCAACACCGGGGAGCTGTTTTTT

d_call: TRBD1
clone_size: .
v_call: TRBV11-2
cdr3_length: 15
j_call: TRBJ2-3
cdr3_aa: CASSPWTGDTDTQYF
cdr3_nt: TGTGCCAGCAGCCCCTGGACAGGGGACACAGATACGCAGTATTTT

d_call: .
clone_size: many
v_call: TRBV3-1
cdr3_length: 15
j_call: TRBJ1-1
cdr3_aa: CASSQSGQRKAEAFF
cdr3_nt: TGTGCCAGCAGCCAATCTGGACAGCGGAAGGCTGAAGCTTTCTTT

d_call: TRBD2
clone_size: few
v_call: TRBV7-9
cdr3_length: 14
j_call: TRBJ2-1
cdr3_aa: CASSFFLSGGEQFF
cdr3_nt: TGTGCCAGCAGCTTTTTCCTTAGCGGGGGGGAGCAGTTCTTC

d_call: .
clone_size: many
v_call: TRBV7-2
cdr3_length: 16
j_call: TRBJ1-5
cdr3_aa: CASSLDGVAGNQPQHF
cdr3_nt: TGTGCCAGCAGCTTAGATGGGGTAGCTGGCAATCAGCCCCAGCATTTT

d_call: .
clone_size: many
v_call: TRBV7-3
cdr3_length: 16
j_call: TRBJ1-3
cdr3_aa: CASSLDVPQAGNTIYF
cdr3_nt: TGTGCCAGCAGCTTAGACGTCCCTCAGGCTGGAAACACCATATATTTT

d_call: TRBD2
clone_size: few
v_call: TRBV29-1
cdr3_length: 13
j_call: TRBJ2-3
cdr3_aa: CSAALAGADTQYF
cdr3_nt: TGCAGCGCCGCACTAGCGGGGGCAGATACGCAGTATTTT

d_call: .
clone_size: many
v_call: TRBV7-6
cdr3_length: 16
j_call: TRBJ1-5
cdr3_aa: CASSPRPGLGNQPQHF
cdr3_nt: TGTGCCAGCAGCCCGAGGCCGGGGTTGGGCAATCAGCCCCAGCATTTT

d_call: TRBD1
clone_size: .
v_call: TRBV11-2
cdr3_length: 15
j_call: TRBJ2-2
cdr3_aa: CASRIGTGETGELFF
cdr3_nt: TGTGCCAGCCGGATCGGGACAGGGGAGACCGGGGAGCTGTTTTTT

d_call: TRBD1
clone_size: many
v_call: TRBV5-6
cdr3_length: 16
j_call: TRBJ1-6
cdr3_aa: CASSRVGQGINSPLHF
cdr3_nt: TGTGCCAGCAGCCGAGTGGGACAGGGGATTAATTCACCCCTCCACTTT

d_call: .
clone_size: few
v_call: TRBV5-1
cdr3_length: 14
j_call: TRBJ1-1
cdr3_aa: CASRREGLVTEAFF
cdr3_nt: TGCGCCAGCAGAAGGGAGGGGCTGGTCACTGAAGCTTTCTTT

d_call: .
clone_size: many
v_call: TRBV7-2
cdr3_length: 17
j_call: TRBJ2-5
cdr3_aa: CASSLDTGAQYQETQYF
cdr3_nt: TGTGCCAGCAGTTTAGATACGGGGGCCCAGTACCAAGAGACCCAGTACTTC

d_call: .
clone_size: many
v_call: TRBV24-1
cdr3_length: 15
j_call: TRBJ2-6
cdr3_aa: CATSDLATGQRVLTF
cdr3_nt: TGTGCCACCAGTGATTTAGCCACAGGGCAGCGCGTCCTGACTTTC

d_call: .
clone_size: many
v_call: TRBV5-1
cdr3_length: 10
j_call: TRBJ1-5
cdr3_aa: CASSPEPQHF
cdr3_nt: TGCGCCAGCAGCCCCGAGCCCCAGCATTTT

d_call: TRBD1
clone_size: many
v_call: TRBV27
cdr3_length: 13
j_call: TRBJ2-2
cdr3_aa: CASRGQGTGELFF
cdr3_nt: TGTGCCAGCAGAGGACAGGGGACGGGGGAGCTGTTTTTT

d_call: TRBD1
clone_size: many
v_call: TRBV5-8
cdr3_length: 13
j_call: TRBJ2-4
cdr3_aa: CASSSGTGDIQYF
cdr3_nt: TGTGCCAGCAGCTCCGGGACAGGGGACATTCAGTACTTC

d_call: .
clone_size: many
v_call: TRBV12-3/TRBV12-4
cdr3_length: 16
j_call: TRBJ2-1
cdr3_aa: CASSHMRQGSSDEQFF
cdr3_nt: TGTGCCAGCAGTCACATGCGGCAGGGTAGTTCGGATGAGCAGTTCTTC

d_call: .
clone_size: .
v_call: TRBV20-1
cdr3_length: 14
j_call: TRBJ1-1
cdr3_aa: CSARKDGMNTEAFF
cdr3_nt: TGCAGTGCTAGAAAGGACGGCATGAACACTGAAGCTTTCTTT

d_call: TRBD1
clone_size: many
v_call: TRBV5-1
cdr3_length: 13
j_call: TRBJ2-1
cdr3_aa: CASSPGQGGEQFF
cdr3_nt: TGCGCCAGCAGCCCGGGACAGGGTGGTGAGCAGTTCTTC

d_call: TRBD1
clone_size: .
v_call: TRBV6-1
cdr3_length: 15
j_call: TRBJ2-2
cdr3_aa: CASTLGTGGTGELFF
cdr3_nt: TGTGCCAGCACCCTCGGGACAGGGGGCACCGGGGAGCTGTTTTTT

d_call: .
clone_size: many
v_call: TRBV3-1
cdr3_length: 16
j_call: TRBJ2-1
cdr3_aa: CASSRELAGAGNEQFF
cdr3_nt: TGTGCCAGCAGCCGTGAGCTGGCGGGGGCAGGGAATGAGCAGTTCTTC

d_call: .
clone_size: many
v_call: TRBV7-3
cdr3_length: 16
j_call: TRBJ2-1
cdr3_aa: CASSLMSSGTDYEQFF
cdr3_nt: TGTGCCAGCAGCTTAATGTCTTCCGGGACGGACTATGAGCAGTTCTTC

d_call: .
clone_size: many
v_call: TRBV18
cdr3_length: 14
j_call: TRBJ2-1
cdr3_aa: CASSLQGIHNEQFF
cdr3_nt: TGTGCCAGCTCACTGCAGGGGATCCACAATGAGCAGTTCTTC

d_call: .
clone_size: .
v_call: TRBV15
cdr3_length: 17
j_call: TRBJ1-5
cdr3_aa: CATSRVGGAKSNQPQHF
cdr3_nt: TGTGCCACCAGCAGAGTAGGGGGGGCCAAAAGCAATCAGCCCCAGCATTTT

d_call: TRBD1
clone_size: many
v_call: TRBV20-1
cdr3_length: 14
j_call: TRBJ2-1
cdr3_aa: CSGVQGDGNNEQFF
cdr3_nt: TGCAGTGGAGTCCAGGGGGATGGCAACAATGAGCAGTTCTTC

d_call: .
clone_size: few
v_call: TRBV5-1
cdr3_length: 14
j_call: TRBJ2-1
cdr3_aa: CASSLKGGAREQFF
cdr3_nt: TGCGCCAGCAGCTTGAAGGGCGGGGCGCGTGAGCAGTTCTTC

d_call: TRBD1
clone_size: .
v_call: TRBV20-1
cdr3_length: 12
j_call: TRBJ1-1
cdr3_aa: CSRGQGSPEAFF
cdr3_nt: TGCAGTAGGGGACAGGGGAGCCCTGAAGCTTTCTTT

d_call: .
clone_size: many
v_call: TRBV28
cdr3_length: 12
j_call: TRBJ2-1
cdr3_aa: CASRGLFWEQFF
cdr3_nt: TGTGCCAGCAGGGGACTCTTCTGGGAGCAGTTCTTC

d_call: TRBD2
clone_size: few
v_call: TRBV5-1
cdr3_length: 18
j_call: TRBJ2-5
cdr3_aa: CASSLAPSGGSNQETQYF
cdr3_nt: TGCGCCAGCAGCTTGGCCCCTAGCGGGGGGTCAAACCAAGAGACCCAGTACTTC

d_call: TRBD1
clone_size: many
v_call: TRBV5-1
cdr3_length: 15
j_call: TRBJ1-2
cdr3_aa: CASSLWTGSLYGYTF
cdr3_nt: TGCGCCAGCAGCTTATGGACAGGGAGTTTGTATGGCTACACCTTC

d_call: .
clone_size: many
v_call: TRBV29-1
cdr3_length: 12
j_call: TRBJ2-2
cdr3_aa: CSVRGSPGELFF
cdr3_nt: TGCAGCGTTCGGGGCAGCCCCGGGGAGCTGTTTTTT

d_call: TRBD1
clone_size: many
v_call: TRBV6-1
cdr3_length: 14
j_call: TRBJ1-1
cdr3_aa: CASSPTGGGEGAFF
cdr3_nt: TGTGCCAGCAGCCCTACAGGGGGCGGAGAAGGAGCTTTCTTT

d_call: .
clone_size: many
v_call: TRBV11-2
cdr3_length: 13
j_call: TRBJ2-3
cdr3_aa: CASRILVGGTQYF
cdr3_nt: TGTGCCAGCAGGATATTAGTAGGAGGGACGCAGTATTTT

d_call: .
clone_size: few
v_call: TRBV7-3
cdr3_length: 13
j_call: TRBJ2-3
cdr3_aa: CASSSVGGDTQYF
cdr3_nt: TGTGCCAGCAGCTCGGTCGGGGGAGATACGCAGTATTTT

d_call: .
clone_size: many
v_call: TRBV29-1
cdr3_length: 14
j_call: TRBJ2-3
cdr3_aa: CSVCEGSSTDTQYF
cdr3_nt: TGCAGCGTGTGTGAGGGGTCTAGCACAGATACGCAGTATTTT

d_call: .
clone_size: .
v_call: TRBV12-3/TRBV12-4
cdr3_length: 14
j_call: TRBJ2-7
cdr3_aa: CASSLATGSYEQYF
cdr3_nt: TGTGCCAGCAGTTTAGCGACAGGCTCCTACGAGCAGTACTTC

d_call: .
clone_size: .
v_call: TRBV7-9
cdr3_length: 14
j_call: TRBJ1-2
cdr3_aa: CASSLTMNDYGYTF
cdr3_nt: TGTGCCAGCAGCCTGACGATGAATGACTATGGCTACACCTTC

d_call: .
clone_size: many
v_call: TRBV28
cdr3_length: 11
j_call: TRBJ1-1
cdr3_aa: CASSLGLEAFF
cdr3_nt: TGTGCCAGCAGTTTAGGTCTGGAAGCTTTCTTT

d_call: TRBD1
clone_size: .
v_call: TRBV28
cdr3_length: 15
j_call: TRBJ2-4
cdr3_aa: CASSQVGQGENIQYF
cdr3_nt: TGTGCCAGCAGCCAAGTGGGACAGGGGGAAAACATTCAGTACTTC